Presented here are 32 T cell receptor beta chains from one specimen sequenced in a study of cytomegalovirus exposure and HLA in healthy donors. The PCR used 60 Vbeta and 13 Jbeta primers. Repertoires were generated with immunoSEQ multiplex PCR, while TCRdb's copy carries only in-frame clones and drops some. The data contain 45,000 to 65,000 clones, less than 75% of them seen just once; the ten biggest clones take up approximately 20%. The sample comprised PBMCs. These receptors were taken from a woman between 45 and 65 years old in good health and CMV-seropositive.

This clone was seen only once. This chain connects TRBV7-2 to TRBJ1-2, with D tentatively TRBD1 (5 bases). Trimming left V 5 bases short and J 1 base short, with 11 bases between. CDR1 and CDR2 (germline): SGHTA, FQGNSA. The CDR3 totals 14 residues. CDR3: CASSTGQINYGYTF. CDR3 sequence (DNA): TGTGCCAGCAGCACCGGACAAATTAACTATGGCTACACCTTC.

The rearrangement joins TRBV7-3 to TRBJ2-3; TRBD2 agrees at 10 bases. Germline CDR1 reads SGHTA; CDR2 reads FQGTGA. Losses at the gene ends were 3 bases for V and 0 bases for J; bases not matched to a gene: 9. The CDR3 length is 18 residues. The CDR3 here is CASSFTASGGASTDTQYF. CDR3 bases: TGTGCCAGCAGCTTTACAGCTAGCGGGGGCGCTAGCACAGATACGCAGTATTTT.

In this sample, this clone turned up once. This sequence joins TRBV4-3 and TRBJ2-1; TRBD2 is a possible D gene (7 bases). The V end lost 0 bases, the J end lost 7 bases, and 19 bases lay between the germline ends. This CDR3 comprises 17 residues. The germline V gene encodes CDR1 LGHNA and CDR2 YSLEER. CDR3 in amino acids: CASSQEPRGGGTNEQFF. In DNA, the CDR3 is TGCGCCAGCAGCCAAGAGCCGCGGGGAGGGGGGACTAATGAGCAGTTCTTC.

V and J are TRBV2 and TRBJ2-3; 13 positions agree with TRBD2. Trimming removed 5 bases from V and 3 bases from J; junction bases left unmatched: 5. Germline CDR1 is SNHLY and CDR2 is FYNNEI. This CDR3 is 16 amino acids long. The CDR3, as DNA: TGTGCCAGCAGTAGACTAGCGGGGGGCGGGACAGATACGCAGTATTTT. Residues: CASSRLAGGGTDTQYF.

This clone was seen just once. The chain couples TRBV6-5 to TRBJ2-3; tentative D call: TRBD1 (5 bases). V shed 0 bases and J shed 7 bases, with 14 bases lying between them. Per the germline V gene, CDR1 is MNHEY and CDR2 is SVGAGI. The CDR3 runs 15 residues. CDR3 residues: CASSYSSGMKYTQYF. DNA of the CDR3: TGTGCCAGCAGTTACTCCTCAGGGATGAAATATACGCAGTATTTT.

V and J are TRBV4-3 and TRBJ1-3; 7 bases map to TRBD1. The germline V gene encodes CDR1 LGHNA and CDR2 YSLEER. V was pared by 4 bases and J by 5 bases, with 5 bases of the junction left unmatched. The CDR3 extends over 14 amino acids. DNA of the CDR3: TGCGCCAGCAGCCGAGACAGGGATAGAAACACCATATATTTT. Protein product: CASSRDRDRNTIYF.

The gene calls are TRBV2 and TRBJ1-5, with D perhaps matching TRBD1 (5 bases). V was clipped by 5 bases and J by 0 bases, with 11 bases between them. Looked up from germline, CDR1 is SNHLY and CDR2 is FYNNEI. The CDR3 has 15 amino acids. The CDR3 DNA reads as TGTGCCAGCAGTCGACAGCCTTATAGCAATCAGCCCCAGCATTTT. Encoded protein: CASSRQPYSNQPQHF.

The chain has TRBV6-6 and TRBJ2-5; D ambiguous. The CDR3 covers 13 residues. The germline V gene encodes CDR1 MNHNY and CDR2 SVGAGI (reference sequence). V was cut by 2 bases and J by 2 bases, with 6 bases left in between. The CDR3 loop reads CASSYDWQETQYF. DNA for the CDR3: TGTGCCAGCAGTTACGACTGGCAAGAGACCCAGTACTTC.

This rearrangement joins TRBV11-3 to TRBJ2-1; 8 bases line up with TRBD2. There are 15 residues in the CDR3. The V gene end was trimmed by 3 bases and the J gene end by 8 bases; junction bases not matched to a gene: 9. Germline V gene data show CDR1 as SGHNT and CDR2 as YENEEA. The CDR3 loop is CASSFGRGIEDEQFF. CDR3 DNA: TGTGCCAGCAGCTTCGGGAGGGGAATCGAGGATGAGCAGTTCTTC.

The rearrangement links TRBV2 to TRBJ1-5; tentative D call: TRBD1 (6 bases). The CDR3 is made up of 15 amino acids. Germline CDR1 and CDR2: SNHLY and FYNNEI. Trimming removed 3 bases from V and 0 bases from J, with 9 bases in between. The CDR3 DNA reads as TGTGCCAGCAGTGAGGGGGCGCCTAGCAATCAGCCCCAGCATTTT. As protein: CASSEGAPSNQPQHF.

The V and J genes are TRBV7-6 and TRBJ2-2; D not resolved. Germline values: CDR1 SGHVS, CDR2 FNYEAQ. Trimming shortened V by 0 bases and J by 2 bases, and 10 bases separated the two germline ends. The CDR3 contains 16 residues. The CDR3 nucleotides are TGTGCCAGCAGCTTAGCCCCGACACGAAACACCGGGGAGCTGTTTTTT. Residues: CASSLAPTRNTGELFF. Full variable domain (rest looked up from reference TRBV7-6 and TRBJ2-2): GAGVSQSPRYKVTKRGQDVALRCDPISGHVSLYWYRQALGQGPEFLTYFNYEAQQDKSGLPNDRFSAERPEGSISTLTIQRTEQRDSAMYRCASSLAPTRNTGELFFGEGSRLTVL.

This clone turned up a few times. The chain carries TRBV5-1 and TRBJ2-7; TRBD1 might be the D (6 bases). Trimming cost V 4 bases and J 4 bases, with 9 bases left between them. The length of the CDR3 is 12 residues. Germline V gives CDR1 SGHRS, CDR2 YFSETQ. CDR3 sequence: CASSTDRYEQYF. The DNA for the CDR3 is TGCGCCAGCAGCACGGACAGATACGAGCAGTACTTC.

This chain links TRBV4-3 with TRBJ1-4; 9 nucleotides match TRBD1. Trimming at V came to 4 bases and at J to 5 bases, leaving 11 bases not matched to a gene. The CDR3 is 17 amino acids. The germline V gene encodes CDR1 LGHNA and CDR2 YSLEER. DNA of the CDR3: TGCGCCAGCAGCCTGCAGCCACCGGGACAGGGCAATGAAAAACTGTTTTTT. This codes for CASSLQPPGQGNEKLFF.

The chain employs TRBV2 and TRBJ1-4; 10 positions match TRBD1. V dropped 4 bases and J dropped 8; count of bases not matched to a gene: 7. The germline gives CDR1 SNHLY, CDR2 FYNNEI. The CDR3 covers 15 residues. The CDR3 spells CASSGGQGPSEKLFF. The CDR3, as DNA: TGTGCCAGCAGTGGGGGACAGGGGCCTAGCGAAAAACTGTTTTTT.

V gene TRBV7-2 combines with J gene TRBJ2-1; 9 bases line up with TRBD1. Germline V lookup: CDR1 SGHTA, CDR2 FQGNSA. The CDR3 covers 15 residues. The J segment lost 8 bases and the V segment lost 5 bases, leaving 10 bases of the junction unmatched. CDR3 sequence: CASSVGGDRVDEQFF. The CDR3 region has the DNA TGTGCCAGCAGCGTAGGCGGGGACAGGGTAGATGAGCAGTTCTTC.

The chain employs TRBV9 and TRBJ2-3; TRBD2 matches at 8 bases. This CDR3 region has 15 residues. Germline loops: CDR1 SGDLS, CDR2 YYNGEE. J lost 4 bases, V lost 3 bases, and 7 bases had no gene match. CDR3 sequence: CASSGPGTRADTQYF. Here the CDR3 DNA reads TGTGCCAGCAGCGGACCCGGGACTAGAGCAGATACGCAGTATTTT.

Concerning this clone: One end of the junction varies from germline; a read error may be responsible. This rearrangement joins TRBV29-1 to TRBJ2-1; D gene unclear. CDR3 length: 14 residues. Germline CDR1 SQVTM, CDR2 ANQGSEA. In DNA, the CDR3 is TGCAGCGTTGTAGGCTTCCTAGAGCTCAATGGGCAGTTCTTC. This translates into CSVVGFLELNGQFF.

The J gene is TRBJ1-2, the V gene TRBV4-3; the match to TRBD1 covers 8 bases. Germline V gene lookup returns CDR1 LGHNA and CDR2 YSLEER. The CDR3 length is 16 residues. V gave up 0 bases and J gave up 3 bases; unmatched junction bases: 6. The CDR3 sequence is CASSQDVRGRDYGYTF. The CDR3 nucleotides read TGCGCCAGCAGCCAAGATGTCAGGGGGCGCGACTATGGCTACACCTTC.

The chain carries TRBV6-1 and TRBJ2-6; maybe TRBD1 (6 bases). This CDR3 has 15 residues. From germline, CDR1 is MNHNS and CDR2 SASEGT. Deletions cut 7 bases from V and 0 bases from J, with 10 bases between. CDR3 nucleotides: TGTGCCAGCACTCCCAGGGGCTCTGGGGCCAACGTCCTGACTTTC. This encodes CASTPRGSGANVLTF.

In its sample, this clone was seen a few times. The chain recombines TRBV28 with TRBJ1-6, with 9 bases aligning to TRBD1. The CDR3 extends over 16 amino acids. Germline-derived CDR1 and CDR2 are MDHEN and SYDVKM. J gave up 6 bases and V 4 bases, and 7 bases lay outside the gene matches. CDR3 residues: CASSSRTGAPNSPLHF. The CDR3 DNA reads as TGTGCCAGCAGTTCCCGGACAGGGGCCCCTAATTCACCCCTCCACTTT.

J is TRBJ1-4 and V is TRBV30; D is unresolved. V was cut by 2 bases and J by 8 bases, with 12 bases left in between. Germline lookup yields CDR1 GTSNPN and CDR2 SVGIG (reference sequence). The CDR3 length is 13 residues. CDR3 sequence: CAWSLRSREKLFF. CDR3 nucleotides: TGTGCCTGGAGTTTACGATCTAGGGAAAAACTGTTTTTT. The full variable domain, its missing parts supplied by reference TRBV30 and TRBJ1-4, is SQTIHQWPATLVQPVGSPLSLECTVEGTSNPNLYWYRQAAGRGLQLLFYSVGIGQISSEVPQNLSASRPQDRQFILSSKKLLLSDSGFYLCAWSLRSREKLFFGSGTQLSVL.

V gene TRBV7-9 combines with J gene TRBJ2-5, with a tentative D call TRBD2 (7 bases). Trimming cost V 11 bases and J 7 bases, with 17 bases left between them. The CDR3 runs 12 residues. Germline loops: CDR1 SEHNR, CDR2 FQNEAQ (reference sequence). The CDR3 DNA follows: TGTGCCGTCACGGGGGGCCGAGGGACCCAGTACTTC. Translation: CAVTGGRGTQYF.

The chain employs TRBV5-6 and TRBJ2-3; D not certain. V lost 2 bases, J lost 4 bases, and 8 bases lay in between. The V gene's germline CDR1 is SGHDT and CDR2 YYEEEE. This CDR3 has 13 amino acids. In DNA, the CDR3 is TGTGCCAGCAGCTTTTCCCCGTCAGATACGCAGTATTTT. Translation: CASSFSPSDTQYF.

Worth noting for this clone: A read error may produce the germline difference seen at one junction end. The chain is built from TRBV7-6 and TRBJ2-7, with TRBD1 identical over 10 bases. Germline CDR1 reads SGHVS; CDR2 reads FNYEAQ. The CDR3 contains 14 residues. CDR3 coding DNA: TGTGTCAGCAGCTACGGGACAGGGGACTACGAGCAGTACTTC. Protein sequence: CVSSYGTGDYEQYF.

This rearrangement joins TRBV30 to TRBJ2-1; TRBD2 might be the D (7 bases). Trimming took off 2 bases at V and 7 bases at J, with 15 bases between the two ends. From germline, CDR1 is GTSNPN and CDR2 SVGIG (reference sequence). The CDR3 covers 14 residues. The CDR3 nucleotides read TGTGCCTGGAGTCTCCGGGGGGCTGGGAATGAGCAGTTCTTC. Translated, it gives CAWSLRGAGNEQFF.

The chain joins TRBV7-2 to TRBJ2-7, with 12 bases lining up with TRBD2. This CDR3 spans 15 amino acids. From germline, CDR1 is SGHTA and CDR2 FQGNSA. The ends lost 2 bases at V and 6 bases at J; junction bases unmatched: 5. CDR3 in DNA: TGTGCCAGCAGCTTACCTAGCGGGAGGGCCGGCGAGCAGTACTTC. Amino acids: CASSLPSGRAGEQYF. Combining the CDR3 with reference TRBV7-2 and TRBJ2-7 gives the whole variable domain GAGVSQSPSNKVTEKGKDVELRCDPISGHTALYWYRQSLGQGLEFLIYFQGNSAPDKSGLPSDRFSAERTGGSVSTLTIQRTQQEDSAVYLCASSLPSGRAGEQYFGPGTRLTVT.

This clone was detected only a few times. The CDR3 DNA follows: TGTGCCAGCAGCAAAGGGGGACAGCAAAATCAGCCCCAGCATTTT. It translates to CASSKGGQQNQPQHF. The chain recombines TRBV21-1 with TRBJ1-5; no DNA check was done on the table's D call, TRBD1. TRBV21-1 is assigned pseudogene status. The CDR3 extends over 15 amino acids.

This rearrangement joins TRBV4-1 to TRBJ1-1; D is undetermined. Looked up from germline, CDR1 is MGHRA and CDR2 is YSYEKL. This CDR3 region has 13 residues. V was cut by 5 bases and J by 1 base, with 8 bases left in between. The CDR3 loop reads CASSITANTEAFF. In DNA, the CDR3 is TGCGCCAGCAGCATCACTGCGAACACTGAAGCTTTCTTT.

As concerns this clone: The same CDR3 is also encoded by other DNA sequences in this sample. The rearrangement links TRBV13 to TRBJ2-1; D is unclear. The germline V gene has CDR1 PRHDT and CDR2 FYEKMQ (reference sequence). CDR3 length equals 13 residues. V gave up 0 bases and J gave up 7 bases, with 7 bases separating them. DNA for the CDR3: TGTGCCAGCAGCTTAGGGCGGAATAATGAGCAGTTCTTC. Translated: CASSLGRNNEQFF.

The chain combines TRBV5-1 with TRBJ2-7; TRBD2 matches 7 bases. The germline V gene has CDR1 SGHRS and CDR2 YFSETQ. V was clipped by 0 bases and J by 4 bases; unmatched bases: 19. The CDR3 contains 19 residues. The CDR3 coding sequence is TGCGCCAGCAGCTTGGGGGTCCTTGGGGGTGGCGGGAGCACTTACGAGCAGTACTTC. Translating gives CASSLGVLGGGGSTYEQYF.

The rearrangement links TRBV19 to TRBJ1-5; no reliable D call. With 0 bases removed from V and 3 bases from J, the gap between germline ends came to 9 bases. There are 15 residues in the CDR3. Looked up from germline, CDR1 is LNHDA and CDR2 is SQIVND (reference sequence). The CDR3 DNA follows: TGTGCCAGTAGTATAGACCCGGGAGTCAATCAGCCCCAGCATTTT. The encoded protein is CASSIDPGVNQPQHF.

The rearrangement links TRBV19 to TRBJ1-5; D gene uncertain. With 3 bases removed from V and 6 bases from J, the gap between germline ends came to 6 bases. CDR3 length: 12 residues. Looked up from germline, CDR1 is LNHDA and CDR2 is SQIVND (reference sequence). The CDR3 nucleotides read TGTGCCAGTAGTATGAGGCTTCAGCCCCAGCATTTT. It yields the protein CASSMRLQPQHF. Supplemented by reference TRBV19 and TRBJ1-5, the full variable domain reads DGGITQSPKYLFRKEGQNVTLSCEQNLNHDAMYWYRQDPGQGLRLIYYSQIVNDFQKGDIAEGYSVSREKKESFPLTVTSAQKNPTAFYLCASSMRLQPQHFGDGTRLSIL.